This TCR beta chain was observed in a study of identical twins. Regarding the study as a whole: Abundant beta clonotypes from cord blood bore fewer insertions; memory repertoires lacked this pattern. There was more out-of-frame TCR alpha sharing in monozygotic twins than models estimated. Zero-insertion analyses could be partly confounded by invariant MAIT and iNKT cells.

Worth noting for this clonotype: The antigen is unknown.

One entry per CDR3 protein, called by TCRdb with MiXCR from the 5' RACE reads. The top ten clones hold approximately 0.48% of a sample with hundreds of thousands of distinct CDR3 sequences, approximately 20% of them seen once. V was trimmed by 0 bases and J by 4 bases, leaving 12 bases between them. CDR1 and CDR2 from the germline V gene are SGHDT and YYEEEE. The CDR3 length is 15 residues. These data were also filed under a second study, of yellow fever vaccine responses in identical twins.

The sequence was obtained from a young woman in good health. Sequenced: CD4+ T cells sorted from blood. The chain carries TRBV5-6 and TRBJ2-3, with no clear D. This CDR3 is CASSLEGLLADTQYF. CDR3 in DNA: TGTGCCAGCAGCTTGGAAGGGTTGTTGGCAGATACGCAGTATTTT.